The rows below give T cell receptor beta chains drawn from one sample of a study of CXCR3-negative and CXCR3-positive naive CD8 T cells. TCRdb reprocessed the 5' RACE reads, keeping one entry per CDR3 protein, no DNA. The repertoire table contains approximately 9,700 distinct CDR3 sequences. The sequenced sample consisted of naive CXCR3- CD8+ T cells from blood. The source is a human donor in good health. Some clones in this sample may be carry-over from other donors' samples. Both conserved end residues are part of each CDR3. Each record gives: CDR3 protein, V gene, clone size, J gene. Not every row has a clone size; where given, it reads once, few, many or a size class.

cdr3_aa: CASSPETTDTQYF; v_call: TRBV7-6; clone_size: -; j_call: TRBJ2-3
cdr3_aa: CASSLIQDREQYF; v_call: TRBV28; clone_size: -; j_call: TRBJ2-7
cdr3_aa: CASSLDGYLAFRIQETQYF; v_call: TRBV11-2; clone_size: medium-sized; j_call: TRBJ2-5
cdr3_aa: CASSFLDEQFF; v_call: TRBV7-9; clone_size: -; j_call: TRBJ2-1
cdr3_aa: CSGGDQTTDTQYF; v_call: TRBV20-1; clone_size: medium-sized; j_call: TRBJ2-3
cdr3_aa: CASSYRYGTGGTEAFF; v_call: TRBV6-5; clone_size: -; j_call: TRBJ1-1
cdr3_aa: CASSMGPEEETQYF; v_call: TRBV19; clone_size: medium-sized; j_call: TRBJ2-5
cdr3_aa: CASSYGQVFTGELFF; v_call: TRBV7-9; clone_size: -; j_call: TRBJ2-2
cdr3_aa: CSVIGRSYNEQFF; v_call: TRBV29-1; clone_size: medium-sized; j_call: TRBJ2-1
cdr3_aa: CSVTGQGPIQYF; v_call: TRBV29-1; clone_size: medium-sized; j_call: TRBJ2-4
cdr3_aa: CASSIISGRHSNQPQHF; v_call: TRBV19; clone_size: medium-sized; j_call: TRBJ1-5
cdr3_aa: CASSEVGNQPQHF; v_call: TRBV25-1; clone_size: -; j_call: TRBJ1-5
cdr3_aa: CASSPSRGSENTEAFF; v_call: TRBV18; clone_size: -; j_call: TRBJ1-1
cdr3_aa: CSVQGLAGDSYNEQFF; v_call: TRBV29-1; clone_size: -; j_call: TRBJ2-1
cdr3_aa: CATKPSGGYNEQFF; v_call: TRBV19; clone_size: -; j_call: TRBJ2-1
cdr3_aa: CSARTSGSYEQYF; v_call: TRBV29-1; clone_size: medium-sized; j_call: TRBJ2-7